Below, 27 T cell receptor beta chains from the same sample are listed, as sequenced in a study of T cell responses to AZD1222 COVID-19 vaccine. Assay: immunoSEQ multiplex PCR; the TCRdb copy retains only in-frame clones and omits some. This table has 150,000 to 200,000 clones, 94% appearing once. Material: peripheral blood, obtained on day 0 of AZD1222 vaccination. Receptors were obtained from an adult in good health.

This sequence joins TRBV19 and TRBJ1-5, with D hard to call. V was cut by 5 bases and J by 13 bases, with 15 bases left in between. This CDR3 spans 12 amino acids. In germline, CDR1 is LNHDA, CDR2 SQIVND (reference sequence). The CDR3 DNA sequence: TGTGCCAGTAGTCCAAAGTGGGGTAAGCAGCATTTT. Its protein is CASSPKWGKQHF.

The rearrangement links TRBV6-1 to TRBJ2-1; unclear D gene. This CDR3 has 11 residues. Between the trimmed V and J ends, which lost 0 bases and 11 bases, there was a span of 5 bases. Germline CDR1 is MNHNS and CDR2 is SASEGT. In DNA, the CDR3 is TGTGCCAGCAGTGAAGCAGGCCAGCAGTTCTTC. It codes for CASSEAGQQFF.

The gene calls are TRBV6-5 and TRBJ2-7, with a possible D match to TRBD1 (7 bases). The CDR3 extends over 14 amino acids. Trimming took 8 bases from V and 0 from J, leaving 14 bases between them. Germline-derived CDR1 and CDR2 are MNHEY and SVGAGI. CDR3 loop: CASGGTEYSYEQYF. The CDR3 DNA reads TGTGCCAGCGGGGGGACAGAGTACTCCTACGAGCAGTACTTC.

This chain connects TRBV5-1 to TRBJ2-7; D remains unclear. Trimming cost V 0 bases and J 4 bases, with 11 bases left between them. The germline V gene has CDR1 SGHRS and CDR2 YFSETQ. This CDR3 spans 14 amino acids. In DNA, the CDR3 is TGCGCCAGCAGCTTGGAGACGTACGGTTACGAGCAGTACTTC. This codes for CASSLETYGYEQYF.

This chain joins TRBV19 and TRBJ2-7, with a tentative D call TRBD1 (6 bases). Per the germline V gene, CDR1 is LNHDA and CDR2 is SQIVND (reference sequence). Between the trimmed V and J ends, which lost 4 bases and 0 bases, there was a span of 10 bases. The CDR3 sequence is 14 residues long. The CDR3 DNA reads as TGTGCCAGTAGTAAGGACAGTAGCTCCTACGAGCAGTACTTC. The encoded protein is CASSKDSSSYEQYF.

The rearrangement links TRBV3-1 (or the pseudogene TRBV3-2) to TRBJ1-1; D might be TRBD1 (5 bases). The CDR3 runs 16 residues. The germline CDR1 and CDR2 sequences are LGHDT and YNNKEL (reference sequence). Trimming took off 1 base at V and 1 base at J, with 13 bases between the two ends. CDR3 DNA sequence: TGTGCCAGCAGCCAAGCATGGGGGGGAAGGAACACTGAAGCTTTCTTT. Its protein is CASSQAWGGRNTEAFF.

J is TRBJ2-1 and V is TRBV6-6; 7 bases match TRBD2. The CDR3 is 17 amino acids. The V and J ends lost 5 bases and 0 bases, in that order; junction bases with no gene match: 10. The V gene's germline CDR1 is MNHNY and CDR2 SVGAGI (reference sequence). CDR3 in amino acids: CASSPAPSGHSYNEQFF. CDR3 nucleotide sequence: TGTGCCAGCAGTCCTGCACCTAGCGGCCACTCCTACAATGAGCAGTTCTTC.

CDR3 amino acids: CASSVGRERDIQYF. The CDR3 DNA follows: TGCGCCAGCAGCGTCGGGCGGGAGAGGGACATTCAGTACTTC. The chain links TRBV5-1 to TRBJ2-4, with 7 bases matching TRBD2. The CDR3 has 14 residues. V lost 4 bases, J lost 8 bases, and 9 bases stayed unmatched. The germline CDR1 and CDR2 sequences are SGHRS and YFSETQ. Based on the CDR3 plus reference TRBV5-1 and TRBJ2-4, the full variable domain is KAGVTQTPRYLIKTRGQQVTLSCSPISGHRSVSWYQQTPGQGLQFLFEYFSETQRNKGNFPGRFSGRQFSNSRSEMNVSTLELGDSALYLCASSVGRERDIQYFGAGTRLSVL.

The CDR3 coding sequence is TGTGCCAGCAGGGGTTCAGAAGCTTTCTTT. Its protein is CASRGSEAFF. This chain joins TRBV6-5 and TRBJ1-1; no clear D gene. Germline CDR1 MNHEY, CDR2 SVGAGI. There are 10 residues in the CDR3. Trimming stripped 6 bases from V and 8 bases from J, with 7 bases between.

DNA for the CDR3: TGCGCCAGCAGCCAAGATATGTACGGGGGTATTCCCGCTGGGGCCAACGTCCTGACTTTC. Its protein product is CASSQDMYGGIPAGANVLTF. The gene calls are TRBV4-3 and TRBJ2-6, with D possibly TRBD2 on 6 matching bases. The CDR3 has 20 residues. From germline, CDR1 is LGHNA and CDR2 YSLEER. V gave up 0 bases and J gave up 2 bases, with 20 bases separating them.

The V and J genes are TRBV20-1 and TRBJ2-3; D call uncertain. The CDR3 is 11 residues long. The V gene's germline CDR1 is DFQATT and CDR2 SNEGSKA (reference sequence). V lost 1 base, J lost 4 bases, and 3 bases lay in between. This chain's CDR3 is CSARGPDTQYF. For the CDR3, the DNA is TGCAGTGCTAGAGGACCAGATACGCAGTATTTT.

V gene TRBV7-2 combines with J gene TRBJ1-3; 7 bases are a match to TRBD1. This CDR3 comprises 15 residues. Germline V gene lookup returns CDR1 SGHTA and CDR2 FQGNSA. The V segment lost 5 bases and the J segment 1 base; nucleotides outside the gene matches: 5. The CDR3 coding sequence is TGTGCCAGCAGCCCGGACAGGTCATCTGGAAACACCATATATTTT. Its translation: CASSPDRSSGNTIYF.

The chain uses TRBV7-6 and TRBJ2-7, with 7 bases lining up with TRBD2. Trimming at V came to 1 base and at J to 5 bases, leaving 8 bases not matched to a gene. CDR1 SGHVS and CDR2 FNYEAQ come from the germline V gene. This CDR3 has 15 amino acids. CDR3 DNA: TGTGCCAGCAGCTTAGGGGCAGGGAGGGTGGACGAGCAGTACTTC. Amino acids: CASSLGAGRVDEQYF.

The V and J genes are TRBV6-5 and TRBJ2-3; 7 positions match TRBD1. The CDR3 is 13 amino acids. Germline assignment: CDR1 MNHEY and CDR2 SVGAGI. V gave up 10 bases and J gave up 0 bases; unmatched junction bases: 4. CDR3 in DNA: TGTGCCACCTCGACAGGGAGCACAGATACGCAGTATTTT. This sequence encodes CATSTGSTDTQYF.

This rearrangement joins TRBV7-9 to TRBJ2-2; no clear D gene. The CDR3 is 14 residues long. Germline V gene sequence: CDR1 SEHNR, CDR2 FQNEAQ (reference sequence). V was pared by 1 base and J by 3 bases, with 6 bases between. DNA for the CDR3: TGTGCCAGCAGCTTAGGAACCTACACCGGGGAGCTGTTTTTT. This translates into CASSLGTYTGELFF.

The CDR3 region is CASSYFQTGGNTEAFF. The CDR3 region has the DNA TGTGCCAGCAGTTACTTTCAAACAGGGGGCAACACTGAAGCTTTCTTT. This chain connects TRBV6-5 to TRBJ1-1; 9 bases fit TRBD1. The CDR3 extends over 16 amino acids. The germline gives CDR1 MNHEY, CDR2 SVGAGI. V gave up 1 base and J gave up 2 bases; unmatched junction bases: 5.

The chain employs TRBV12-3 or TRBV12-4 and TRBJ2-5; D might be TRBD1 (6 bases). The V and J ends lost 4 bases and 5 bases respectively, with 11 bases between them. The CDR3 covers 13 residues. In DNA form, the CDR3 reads TGTGCCAGCAGTTCCCCTAGGGGGGAGACCCAGTACTTC. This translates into CASSSPRGETQYF.

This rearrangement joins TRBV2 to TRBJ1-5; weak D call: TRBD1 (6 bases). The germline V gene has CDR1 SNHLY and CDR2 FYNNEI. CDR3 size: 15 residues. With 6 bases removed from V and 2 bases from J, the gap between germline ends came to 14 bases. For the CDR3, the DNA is TGTGCCAGCAGCGCCCTTAACAGGGGCAATCAGCCCCAGCATTTT. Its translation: CASSALNRGNQPQHF.

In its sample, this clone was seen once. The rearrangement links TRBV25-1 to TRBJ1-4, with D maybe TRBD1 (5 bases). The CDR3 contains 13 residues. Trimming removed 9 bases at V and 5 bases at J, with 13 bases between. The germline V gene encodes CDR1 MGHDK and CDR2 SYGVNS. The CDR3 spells CASTNPGNEKLFF. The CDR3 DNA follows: TGTGCCAGTACGAACCCAGGGAATGAAAAACTGTTTTTT.

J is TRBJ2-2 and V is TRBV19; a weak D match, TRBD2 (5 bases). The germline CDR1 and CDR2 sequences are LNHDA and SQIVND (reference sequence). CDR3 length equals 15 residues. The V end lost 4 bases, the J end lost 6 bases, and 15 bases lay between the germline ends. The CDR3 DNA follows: TGTGCCAGTAGTACCTTTAGCGTCGGGGCCGGGGAGCTGTTTTTT. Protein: CASSTFSVGAGELFF. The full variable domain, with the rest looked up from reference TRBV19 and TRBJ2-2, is DGGITQSPKYLFRKEGQNVTLSCEQNLNHDAMYWYRQDPGQGLRLIYYSQIVNDFQKGDIAEGYSVSREKKESFPLTVTSAQKNPTAFYLCASSTFSVGAGELFFGEGSRLTVL.

This chain's CDR3 is CASSKQGVNSGNTIYF. CDR3 sequence (DNA): TGCGCCAGCAGCAAACAGGGGGTGAACTCTGGAAACACCATATATTTT. The chain has TRBV5-1 and TRBJ1-3; 8 bases agree with TRBD1. The CDR3 is 16 residues long. The germline V gene has CDR1 SGHRS and CDR2 YFSETQ. J was trimmed by 0 bases and V by 4 bases; bases with no gene match: 6.

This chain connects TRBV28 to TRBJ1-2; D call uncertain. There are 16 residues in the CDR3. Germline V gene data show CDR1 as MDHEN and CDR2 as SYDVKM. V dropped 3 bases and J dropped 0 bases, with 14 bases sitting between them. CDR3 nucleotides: TGTGCCAGCAGTTTTTGGGGAGCCCTAGCTAACTATGGCTACACCTTC. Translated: CASSFWGALANYGYTF.

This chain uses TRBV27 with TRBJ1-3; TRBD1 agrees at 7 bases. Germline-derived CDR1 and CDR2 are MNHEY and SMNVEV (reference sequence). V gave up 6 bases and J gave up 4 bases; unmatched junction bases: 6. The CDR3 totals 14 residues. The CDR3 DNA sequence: TGTGCCAGCAGAGCGACAGGGTCCGGAAACACCATATATTTT. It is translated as CASRATGSGNTIYF.

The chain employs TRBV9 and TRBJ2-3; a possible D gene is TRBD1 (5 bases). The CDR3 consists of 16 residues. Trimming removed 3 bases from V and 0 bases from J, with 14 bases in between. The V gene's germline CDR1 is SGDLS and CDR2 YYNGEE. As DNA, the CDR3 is TGTGCCAGCAGCGCATTTGGGGCTGCTAGCACAGATACGCAGTATTTT. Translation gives CASSAFGAASTDTQYF.

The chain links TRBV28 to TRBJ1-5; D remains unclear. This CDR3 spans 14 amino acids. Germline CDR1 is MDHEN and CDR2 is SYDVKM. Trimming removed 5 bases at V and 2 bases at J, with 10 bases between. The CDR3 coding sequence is TGTGCCAGCAGTACCCGGCGGGGCAATCAGCCCCAGCATTTT. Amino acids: CASSTRRGNQPQHF.

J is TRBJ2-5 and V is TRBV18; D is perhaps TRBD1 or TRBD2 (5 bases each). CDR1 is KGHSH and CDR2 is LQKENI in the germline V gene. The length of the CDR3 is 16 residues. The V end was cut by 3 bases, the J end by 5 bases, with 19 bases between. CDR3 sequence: CASSPLGTARGETQYF. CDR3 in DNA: TGTGCCAGCTCACCGCTCGGGACGGCGAGAGGGGAGACCCAGTACTTC.

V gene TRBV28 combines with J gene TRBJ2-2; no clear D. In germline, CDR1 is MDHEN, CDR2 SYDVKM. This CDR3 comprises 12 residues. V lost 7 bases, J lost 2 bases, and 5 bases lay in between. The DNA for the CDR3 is TGTGCCAGCACCACAAACACCGGGGAGCTGTTTTTT. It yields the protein CASTTNTGELFF.